This record looks at one T cell receptor (beta chain) sequence and its context. No antigen is known for it. The PCR was carried out with 60 Vbeta primers and 13 Jbeta primers. Assay: immunoSEQ multiplex PCR; the TCRdb copy retains only in-frame clones and omits some. The table for this sample gives 90,000 to 120,000 clones. This entry comes from a study of cytomegalovirus exposure and HLA in healthy donors. Study as a whole: About 84% of 398 genotyped donors fell in the Caucasian-associated ancestry cluster. Overall study results and limits: Fewer N-insertions than the approximately 680-donor mean were reportedly shown by an Asian-associated ancestry cluster in a later analysis. In a later analysis, TCR beta V- and J-gene trimming was associated with a missense DCLRE1C variant. Presence/absence analyses assumed roughly uniform sequencing depth across donors.

Germline CDR1 reads MNHNY; CDR2 reads SVGAGI (reference sequence). V was clipped by 3 bases and J by 2 bases, with 8 bases between them. The length of the CDR3 is 14 residues. The chain links TRBV6-6 to TRBJ1-5; D is perhaps TRBD1 (6 bases). This sequence was found in a man aged 45-65 years in good health and CMV-seronegative. The sequenced material came from PBMCs. CDR3 loop: CASSYEGGNQPQHF. The CDR3 DNA follows: TGTGCCAGCAGTTATGAGGGGGGCAATCAGCCCCAGCATTTT.